Listed below are T cell receptor beta chains from one sample, sequenced in a study of cytomegalovirus exposure and HLA in healthy donors. Only in-frame clones appear in the TCRdb table, and some are missing; sequencing was by immunoSEQ multiplex PCR. This sample has roughly 150,000 clones, with about four fifths found just once. Sequenced: PBMCs. All receptors come from a woman in her 40s in good health and CMV-seropositive. Both conserved end residues are part of each CDR3. The D gene is left open where the match is weak. The listing skips clone size in some rows; elsewhere it reads once, few, many or a size class.

j_call v_call clone_size d_call cdr3_length cdr3_nt cdr3_aa
TRBJ2-7 TRBV27 . . 15 TGTGCCAGCAGCTATTCGGGGGTGAGCTCCTACGAGCAGTACTTC CASSYSGVSSYEQYF
TRBJ1-5 TRBV6-1 once TRBD1 20 TGTGCCAGCAGTGAAGCGACCGGGACAGGGGGCCTAAAGAGGAGTCAGCCCCAGCATTTT CASSEATGTGGLKRSQPQHF
TRBJ2-7 TRBV27 . . 11 TGTGCCAGCAGTTCTACCTACGAGCAGTACTTC CASSSTYEQYF
TRBJ2-5 TRBV5-6 . . 17 TGTGCCAGCAGCCAATTCCCCCCACAGTCCCTTAAAGAGACCCAGTACTTC CASSQFPPQSLKETQYF
TRBJ1-5 TRBV19 . TRBD1 13 TGTGCCACCGGAGGGGACAGGGTTCAGCCCCAGCATTTT CATGGDRVQPQHF
TRBJ2-1 TRBV4-1 . TRBD2 15 TGCGCCAGCAGCCAAGGACTAGCGGGAGTGGGTGAGCAGTTCTTC CASSQGLAGVGEQFF
TRBJ2-7 TRBV4-1 . . 13 TGCGCCAGCAGCCAAGATAGCCTCTACGAGCAGTACTTC CASSQDSLYEQYF
TRBJ2-7 TRBV18 . TRBD1 14 TGTGCCAGCTCACCCCGGGACAGTAGCTACGAGCAGTACTTC CASSPRDSSYEQYF
TRBJ1-5 TRBV15 . TRBD1 16 TGTGCCACCAGCAGAGATCTCGGACAGGTCAATCAGCCCCAGCATTTT CATSRDLGQVNQPQHF
TRBJ2-5 TRBV5-8 . TRBD1 16 TGTGCCAGCGCGGCCTCCGGGACAGTATCTCAAGAGACCCAGTACTTC CASAASGTVSQETQYF
TRBJ2-6 TRBV7-9 . TRBD1 17 TGTTCCAGCAGCCGTGACAGGGGAAGCTCTGGGGCCAACGTCCTGACTTTC CSSSRDRGSSGANVLTF
TRBJ1-3 TRBV9 . . 13 TGTGCCAGCACACGGGGGTCTGGAAACACCATATATTTT CASTRGSGNTIYF
TRBJ1-5 TRBV6-1 . TRBD1 15 TGTGCCAGCACCGGACAGGGGGCTGTGATCCAGCCCCAGCATTTT CASTGQGAVIQPQHF
TRBJ1-4 TRBV19 . . 15 TGTGCCAGTAGTATTTCTCCTACGTCGAGGGAAAAACTGTTTTTT CASSISPTSREKLFF
TRBJ2-2 TRBV9 once . 15 TGTGCCAGCAGCGTCGACGGGATCAACACCGGGGAGCTGTTTTTT CASSVDGINTGELFF
TRBJ1-2 TRBV9 . TRBD1 14 TGTGCCAGCAGCGGCGGACAGGGTAGCTATGGCTACACCTTC CASSGGQGSYGYTF
TRBJ1-4 TRBV11-2 . . 14 TGTGCCATCCTCCAAACGGGGGTTGGTGAAAAACTGTTTTTT CAILQTGVGEKLFF
TRBJ2-1 TRBV10-3 few . 13 TGTGCCATCAACAAAGACGGACTCAATGAGCAGTTCTTC CAINKDGLNEQFF
TRBJ1-5 TRBV9 . . 13 TGTGCCAGCAGCGTCGGGGAGAATCAGCCCCAGCATTTT CASSVGENQPQHF
TRBJ1-1 TRBV7-9 . . 14 TGTGCCAGCAGCCCCCGGTCAACGAACACTGAAGCTTTCTTT CASSPRSTNTEAFF
TRBJ2-3 TRBV5-6 . TRBD2 15 TGTGCCAGCAGCTTAGGCGGGAGGGAGACAGATACGCAGTATTTT CASSLGGRETDTQYF
TRBJ2-7 TRBV13 . . 15 TGTGCCAGCAGCTTAGGGCGGGGGCCTGCCTACGAGCAGTACTTC CASSLGRGPAYEQYF
TRBJ2-2 TRBV13 . TRBD2 15 TGTGCCAGCAGCTTGAGCGGGAGAGGCACCGGGGAGCTGTTTTTT CASSLSGRGTGELFF
TRBJ2-5 TRBV28 . . 11 TGTGCCAGCAGGGTCCGGGAGACCCAGTACTTC CASRVRETQYF
TRBJ2-1 TRBV6-5 . . 14 TGTGCCAGCTCCGGGGGTATCTCCTACAATGAGCAGTTCTTC CASSGGISYNEQFF
TRBJ2-4 TRBV18 . TRBD1 14 TGTGCCAGCTCACCGCAAGCCCGACAGGGAGAACAGTACTTC CASSPQARQGEQYF
TRBJ2-3 TRBV7-9 once TRBD2 14 TGTGCCAGCAGCACTAGCGGGGGCGGGGATACGCAGTATTTT CASSTSGGGDTQYF
TRBJ2-7 TRBV5-1 few . 13 TGCGCCAGCAGCTTGGACACCCCCTACGAGCAGTACTTC CASSLDTPYEQYF
TRBJ1-2 TRBV7-2 . . 15 TGTGCCAGCAGCACAGGTTCGACGGAAACCTATGGCTACACCTTC CASSTGSTETYGYTF
TRBJ1-1 TRBV7-2 . . 13 TGTGCCAGCAGTCCCGGGGGAAGGACTGAAGCTTTCTTT CASSPGGRTEAFF
TRBJ2-7 TRBV19 . . 12 TGTGCCTCGGGCAGGGGAGACTACGAGCAGTACTTC CASGRGDYEQYF
TRBJ1-5 TRBV6-6 . . 16 TGTGCCAGCAGTCCCGGCTGGGGGAGGGAGGATCAGCCCCAGCATTTT CASSPGWGREDQPQHF
TRBJ1-5 TRBV19 . TRBD1 15 TGTGCCAGTAGTATTGGCAGGGGGCAAAGGCAGCCCCAGCATTTT CASSIGRGQRQPQHF
TRBJ2-3 TRBV28 . TRBD1 15 TGTGCCAGCAGCCTTTGGACAGGGAGAGCAGATACGCAGTATTTT CASSLWTGRADTQYF
TRBJ2-5 TRBV15 . . 13 TGTGCCACCAGCAGAGAAGGGGAAGAGACCCAGTACTTC CATSREGEETQYF
TRBJ1-1 TRBV4-3 . TRBD1 17 TGCGCCAGCAGCCAAGAGAGCCAGGGGGCACGGGACACTGAAGCTTTCTTT CASSQESQGARDTEAFF
TRBJ2-7 TRBV7-2 . TRBD2 14 TGTGCCAGCAGCTTGCCAGCGGGGGCCTACGAGCAGTACTTC CASSLPAGAYEQYF
TRBJ1-2 TRBV15 few . 14 TGTGCCACCAGCCTCCTGGGGCGGAACTATGGCTACACCTTC CATSLLGRNYGYTF
TRBJ2-5 TRBV11-2 . TRBD2 16 TGTGCCAGCAGCTTAGCCGCTAGCGGGGGTTCGGAGACCCAGTACTTC CASSLAASGGSETQYF
TRBJ2-1 TRBV7-9 . TRBD2 16 TGTGCCAGCAGCGGGGGGCTTGGCGGGAGGGGGGATGAGCAGTTCTTC CASSGGLGGRGDEQFF
TRBJ1-2 TRBV4-3 . . 15 TGCGCCAGCAGCCAAGATTCAGGGGCGAACTATGGCTACACCTTC CASSQDSGANYGYTF
TRBJ1-5 TRBV5-4 few TRBD1 14 TGTGCCAGCAGCATCGACAGGGGCAATCAGCCCCAGCATTTT CASSIDRGNQPQHF
TRBJ1-5 TRBV18 . TRBD1 15 TGTGCCAGCTCGCCTACAGGGGGAAGCAATCAGCCCCAGCATTTT CASSPTGGSNQPQHF
TRBJ2-5 TRBV11-3 . TRBD2 15 TGTGCCAGCAGCTTAAGCGGGAGAGGGGAAGAGACCCAGTACTTC CASSLSGRGEETQYF
TRBJ2-7 TRBV7-2 . TRBD2 15 TGTGCCAGCAGCGCAAAAACTAGCGGGGCCGGCGAGCAGTACTTC CASSAKTSGAGEQYF
TRBJ2-3 TRBV5-1 . . 13 TGCGCCAGCAGCTCCCTAGCTTCAGATACGCAGTATTTT CASSSLASDTQYF
TRBJ2-1 TRBV15 . TRBD2 15 TGTGCCACCAGCAGAGAGGGCCTAGCGGGAGGTCCGGGGTTCTTC CATSREGLAGGPGFF
TRBJ1-1 TRBV28 once . 14 TGTGCCAGCACCCTCCCCACAGGGAACACTGAAGCTTTCTTT CASTLPTGNTEAFF
TRBJ2-1 TRBV4-1 . TRBD2 15 TGCGCCAGCAGCCAAGAGGGTAGCGGGACGAATGAGCAGTTCTTC CASSQEGSGTNEQFF
TRBJ2-1 TRBV18 once TRBD2 17 TGTGCCAGCTCACCGACTAGCGGATCCCTATCCTACAATGAGCAGTTCTTC CASSPTSGSLSYNEQFF